The 22 T cell receptor beta chains below were found in one sample sequenced in a study of monozygotic twins with inflammatory bowel disease. TCRdb re-analyzed the 5' RACE reads; it lists each CDR3 protein once, without DNA. The sample holds about 85,000 distinct CDR3 sequences. Sequencing was performed on blood. Receptor source: a human donor with ulcerative colitis or Crohn's disease, or a healthy co-twin of an affected twin (not recorded which).

The chain has TRBV14 and TRBJ1-6. CDR3 size: 14 residues. Germline lookup yields CDR1 SGHDN and CDR2 FVKESK. CDR3 sequence: CASSQDWQVGPLHF.

The rearrangement links TRBV29-1 to TRBJ2-7; TCRdb's D gene call, TRBD2, goes unchecked for lack of DNA. The CDR3 extends over 12 amino acids. Germline CDR1 SQVTM, CDR2 ANQGSEA. CDR3 loop: CSVLAGAYEQYF.

This chain connects TRBV7-9 to TRBJ2-7; checking the TCRdb D call of TRBD1 is not possible without DNA. Germline CDR1 reads SEHNR; CDR2 reads FQNEAQ (reference sequence). CDR3 length equals 15 residues. The CDR3 region is CASSVRQGGSYEQYF. The complete variable domain, with remaining parts taken from reference TRBV7-9 and TRBJ2-7, reads DTGVSQNPRHKITKRGQNVTFRCDPISEHNRLYWYRQTLGQGPEFLTYFQNEAQLEKSRLLSDRFSAERPKGSFSTLEIQRTEQGDSAMYLCASSVRQGGSYEQYFGPGTRLTVT.

The chain joins TRBV6-1 to TRBJ1-5. Per germline, CDR1 MNHNS and CDR2 SASEGT. The CDR3 sequence is 15 residues long. CDR3 loop: CASSEEYRVVDLMNF.

J is TRBJ2-1 and V is TRBV27; absent DNA, TCRdb's TRBD1 call cannot be checked. CDR1 and CDR2 from the germline V gene are MNHEY and SMNVEV (reference sequence). There are 16 residues in the CDR3. The CDR3 spells CASSFSYQGSHNEQFF.

The chain recombines TRBV9 with TRBJ1-1; TCRdb's D call of TRBD1 is untestable without DNA. The CDR3 covers 21 residues. Germline V gives CDR1 SGDLS, CDR2 YYNGEE. This CDR3 is CASSAPLRWDSTSWGNTEAFF.

V and J are TRBV6-5 and TRBJ1-1. The V gene's germline CDR1 is MNHEY and CDR2 SVGAGI. CDR3 size: 13 residues. CDR3: CASRRVLNTEAFF.

The rearrangement joins TRBV5-1 to TRBJ2-7; as DNA is missing, the TRBD1 call by TCRdb cannot be tested. This CDR3 comprises 16 residues. CDR1 is SGHRS and CDR2 is YFSETQ in the germline V gene. The CDR3 sequence is CASSLDLGQGTNEQYF. The whole variable domain, filled in from reference TRBV5-1 and TRBJ2-7, reads KAGVTQTPRYLIKTRGQQVTLSCSPISGHRSVSWYQQTPGQGLQFLFEYFSETQRNKGNFPGRFSGRQFSNSRSEMNVSTLELGDSALYLCASSLDLGQGTNEQYFGPGTRLTVT.

The chain links TRBV12-3 or TRBV12-4 to TRBJ2-5; TCRdb names TRBD1, which stays unverified in the absence of DNA. CDR3 length: 15 amino acids. The CDR3 sequence: CASSLGTGVMETQYF.

The chain combines TRBV7-9 with TRBJ2-1; the TRBD1 assignment by TCRdb is unverifiable without DNA. The length of the CDR3 is 16 residues. Germline assignment: CDR1 SEHNR and CDR2 FQNEAQ (reference sequence). CDR3 in amino acids: CASSFPGVLYFNEQFF.

V usage is TRBV29-1 and J usage is TRBJ2-5. CDR3 size: 11 residues. Germline CDR1 and CDR2: SQVTM and ANQGSEA. Here the CDR3 reads CSVGSGETQYF.

The chain recombines TRBV4-1 with TRBJ1-1; the D call from TCRdb, TRBD1, cannot be confirmed without DNA. This CDR3 has 12 amino acids. The V gene's germline CDR1 is MGHRA and CDR2 YSYEKL. This chain's CDR3 is CASSPQGTRAFF.

This rearrangement joins TRBV5-1 to TRBJ2-7. Germline values: CDR1 SGHRS, CDR2 YFSETQ. The CDR3 covers 13 residues. The chain's CDR3 is CASSPSDGNEQYF.

This sequence joins TRBV7-2 and TRBJ1-1. The length of the CDR3 is 15 residues. CDR1 is SGHTA and CDR2 is FQGNSA in the germline V gene. CDR3 residues: CASSLMGRANTEAFF.

This chain links TRBV5-6 with TRBJ2-3; there is no DNA to check the TCRdb D call of TRBD2. The germline V gene encodes CDR1 SGHDT and CDR2 YYEEEE. This CDR3 is built from 16 residues. CDR3 sequence reads: CASSLVWRGATDTQYF.

The genes are TRBV15 and TRBJ1-6. The CDR3 has 17 amino acids. CDR1 and CDR2 (germline): LNHNV, YYDKDF (reference sequence). The CDR3: CATSRDASSSYNSPLHF.

The rearrangement links TRBV20-1 to TRBJ2-1; as DNA is missing, the TRBD1 call by TCRdb cannot be tested. Germline loops: CDR1 DFQATT, CDR2 SNEGSKA (reference sequence). The CDR3 totals 15 residues. The CDR3 reads CSASFPNSIVDEQFF.

The chain joins TRBV20-1 to TRBJ1-5. The length of the CDR3 is 15 residues. Germline V gene data show CDR1 as DFQATT and CDR2 as SNEGSKA (reference sequence). CDR3 region: CSARLSGSGNQPQHF.

The V gene is TRBV12-3 or TRBV12-4, the J gene TRBJ1-3; TCRdb's D call, TRBD1, is unchecked because there is no DNA. CDR3 size: 16 residues. CDR3 in amino acids: CASSPGQGATGNTIYF.

The chain joins TRBV6-6 to TRBJ2-1; the D gene TCRdb calls, TRBD1, cannot be checked with no DNA. Germline CDR1 reads MNHNY; CDR2 reads SVGAGI (reference sequence). The CDR3 covers 14 residues. This CDR3 reads CASSRQGAADEQFF.

CDR3 residues: CASNTGTAYTGELFF. J is TRBJ2-2 and V is TRBV5-1; TCRdb proposes TRBD1, but this gene call is untestable without DNA. The CDR3 extends over 15 amino acids. From germline, CDR1 is SGHRS and CDR2 YFSETQ.

V usage is TRBV6-2 or TRBV6-3 and J usage is TRBJ2-7; TCRdb proposes TRBD2, but this gene call is untestable without DNA. The CDR3 consists of 13 residues. CDR1 is MNHEY, CDR2 SVGEGT, per germline. CDR3 sequence: CASSPTSVYEQYF.